This TCR beta chain was sequenced for a study of T-cell memory formation after mild COVID-19. Findings and limits, study-wide: Contracting CD4+ clones sat mainly in CM and EM; CD8+ in EMRA.

The CDR3 length is 14 residues. With 3 bases removed from V and 5 bases from J, the gap between germline ends came to 10 bases. There are a few counts of this clonotype. Its antigen is unidentified. From the 5' RACE reads, TCRdb called clonotypes with MiXCR, one entry per CDR3 protein. The top ten clones hold 2.1% of a sample with fewer than 250,000 distinct CDR3 sequences, 15% of them seen once. What was sequenced was PBMCs or a T cell subset sorted from them (not recorded which). The source of this sequence is an adult woman who had mild COVID-19 (a few samples of this study predate the infection). Cell type and time point are not known. The chain recombines TRBV12-3 or TRBV12-4 with TRBJ2-2; D might be TRBD1 or TRBD2, each matching 5 bases. The CDR3 DNA sequence: TGTGCCAGCAGTTTCGGGACGGATACCGGGGAGCTGTTTTTT. Protein sequence: CASSFGTDTGELFF.